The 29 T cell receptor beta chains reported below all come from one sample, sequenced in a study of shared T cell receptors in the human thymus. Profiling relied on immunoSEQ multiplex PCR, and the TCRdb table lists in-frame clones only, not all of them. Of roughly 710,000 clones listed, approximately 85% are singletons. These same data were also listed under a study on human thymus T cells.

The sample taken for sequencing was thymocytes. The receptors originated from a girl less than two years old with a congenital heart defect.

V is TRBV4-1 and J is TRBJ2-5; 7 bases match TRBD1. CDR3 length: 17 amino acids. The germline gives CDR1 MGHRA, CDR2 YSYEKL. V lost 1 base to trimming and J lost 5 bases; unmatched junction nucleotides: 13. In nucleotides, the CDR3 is TGCGCCAGCAGCCAAGGAACGCCGACAGGGACCAGGGAGACCCAGTACTTC. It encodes CASSQGTPTGTRETQYF.

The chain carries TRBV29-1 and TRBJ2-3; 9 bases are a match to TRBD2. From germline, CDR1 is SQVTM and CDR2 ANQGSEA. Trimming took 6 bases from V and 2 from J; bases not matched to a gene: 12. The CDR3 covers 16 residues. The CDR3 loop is CSVHYKLAGSTDTQYF. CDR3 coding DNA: TGCAGCGTCCATTATAAACTAGCGGGCTCCACAGATACGCAGTATTTT.

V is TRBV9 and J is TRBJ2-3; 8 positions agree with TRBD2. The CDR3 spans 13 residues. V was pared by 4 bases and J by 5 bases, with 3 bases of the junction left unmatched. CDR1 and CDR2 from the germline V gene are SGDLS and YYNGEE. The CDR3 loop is CASSSRGGDTQYF. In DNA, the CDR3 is TGTGCCAGCAGCTCCCGGGGGGGAGATACGCAGTATTTT.

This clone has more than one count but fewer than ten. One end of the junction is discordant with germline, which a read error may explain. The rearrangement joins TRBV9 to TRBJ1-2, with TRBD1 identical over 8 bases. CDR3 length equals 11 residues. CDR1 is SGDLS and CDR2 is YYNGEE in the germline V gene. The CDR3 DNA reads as TGTGCCAGCAGCAGGGCGGGGGACAGGTCCTTC. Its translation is CASSRAGDRSF.

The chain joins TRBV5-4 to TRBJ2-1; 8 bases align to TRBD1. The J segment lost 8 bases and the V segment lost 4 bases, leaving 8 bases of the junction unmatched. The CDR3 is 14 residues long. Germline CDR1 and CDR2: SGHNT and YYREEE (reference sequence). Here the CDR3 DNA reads TGTGCCAGCAGCCCGGACAGGGATAAGGATGAGCAGTTCTTC. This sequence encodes CASSPDRDKDEQFF.

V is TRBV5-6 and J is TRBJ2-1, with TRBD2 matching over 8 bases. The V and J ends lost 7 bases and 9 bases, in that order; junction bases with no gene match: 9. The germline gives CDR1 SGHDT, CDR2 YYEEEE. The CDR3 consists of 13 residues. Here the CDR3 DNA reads TGTGCCAGCCGGACTAGCCGGGCAGGTGAGCAGTTCTTC. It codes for CASRTSRAGEQFF.

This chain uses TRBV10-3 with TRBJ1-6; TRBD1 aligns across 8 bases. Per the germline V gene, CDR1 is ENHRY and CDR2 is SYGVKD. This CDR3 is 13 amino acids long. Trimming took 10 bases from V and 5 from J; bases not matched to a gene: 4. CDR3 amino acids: CATQTGDNSPLHF. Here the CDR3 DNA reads TGTGCCACCCAGACAGGGGATAATTCACCCCTCCACTTT.

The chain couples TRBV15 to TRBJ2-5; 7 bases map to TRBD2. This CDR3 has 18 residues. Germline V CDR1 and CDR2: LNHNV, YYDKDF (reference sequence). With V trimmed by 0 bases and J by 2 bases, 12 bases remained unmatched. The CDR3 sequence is CATSRDGARGRGQETQYF. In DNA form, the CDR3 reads TGTGCCACCAGCAGAGATGGGGCGAGAGGGAGGGGACAAGAGACCCAGTACTTC.

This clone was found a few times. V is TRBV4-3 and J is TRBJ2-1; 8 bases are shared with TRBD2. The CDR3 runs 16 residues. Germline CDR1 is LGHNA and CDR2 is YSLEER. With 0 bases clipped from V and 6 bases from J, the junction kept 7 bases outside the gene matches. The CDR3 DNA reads TGCGCCAGCAGCCAAGATCAACGGGGGGGCCTCAATGAGCAGTTCTTC. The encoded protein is CASSQDQRGGLNEQFF.

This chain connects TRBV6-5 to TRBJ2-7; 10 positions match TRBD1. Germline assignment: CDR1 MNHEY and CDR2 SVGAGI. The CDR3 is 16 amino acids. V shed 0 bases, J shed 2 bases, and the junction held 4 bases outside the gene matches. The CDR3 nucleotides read TGTGCCAGCAGTTACTCGGACAGGGGGTCAACCTACGAGCAGTACTTC. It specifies CASSYSDRGSTYEQYF.

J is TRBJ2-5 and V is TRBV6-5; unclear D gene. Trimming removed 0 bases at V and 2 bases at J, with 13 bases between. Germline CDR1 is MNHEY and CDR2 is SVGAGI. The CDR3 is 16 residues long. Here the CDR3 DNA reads TGTGCCAGCAGTTACTCGAGTTTACAGTTTCAAGAGACCCAGTACTTC. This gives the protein CASSYSSLQFQETQYF.

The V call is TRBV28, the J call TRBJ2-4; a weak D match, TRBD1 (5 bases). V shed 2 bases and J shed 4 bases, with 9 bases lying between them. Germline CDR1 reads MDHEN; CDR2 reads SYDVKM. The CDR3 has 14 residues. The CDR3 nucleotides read TGTGCCAGCAGTTTAGGTCAGGGAAAAAACATTCAGTACTTC. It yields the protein CASSLGQGKNIQYF.

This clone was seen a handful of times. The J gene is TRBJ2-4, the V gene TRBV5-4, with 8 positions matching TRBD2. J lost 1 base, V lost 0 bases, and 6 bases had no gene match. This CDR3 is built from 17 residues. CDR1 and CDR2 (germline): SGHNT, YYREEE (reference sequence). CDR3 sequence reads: CASSLGAGASAKNIQYF. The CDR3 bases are TGTGCCAGCAGCTTGGGAGCGGGGGCTTCGGCCAAAAACATTCAGTACTTC.

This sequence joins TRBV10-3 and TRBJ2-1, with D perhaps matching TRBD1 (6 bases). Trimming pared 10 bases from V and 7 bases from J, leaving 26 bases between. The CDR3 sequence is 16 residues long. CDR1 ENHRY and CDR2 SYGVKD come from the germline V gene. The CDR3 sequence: CATQLQQGRDRNEQFF. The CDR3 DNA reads TGTGCCACCCAACTCCAACAGGGCAGGGACCGGAATGAGCAGTTCTTC.

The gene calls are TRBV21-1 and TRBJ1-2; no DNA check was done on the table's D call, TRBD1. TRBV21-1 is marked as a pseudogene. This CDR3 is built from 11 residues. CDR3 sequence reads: CASSDNRGYTF. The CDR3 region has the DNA TGTGCCAGCAGCGACAACAGGGGCTACACCTTC.

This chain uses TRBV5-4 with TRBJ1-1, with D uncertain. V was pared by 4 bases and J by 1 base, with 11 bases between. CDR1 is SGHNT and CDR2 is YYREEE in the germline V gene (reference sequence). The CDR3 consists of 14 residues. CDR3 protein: CASSPRDKNTEAFF. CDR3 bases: TGTGCCAGCAGCCCGCGTGACAAGAACACTGAAGCTTTCTTT.

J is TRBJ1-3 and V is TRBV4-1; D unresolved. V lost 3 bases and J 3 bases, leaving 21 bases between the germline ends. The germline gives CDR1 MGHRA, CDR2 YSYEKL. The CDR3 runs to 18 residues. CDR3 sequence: CASSHRDRAREFGNTIYF. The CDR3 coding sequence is TGCGCCAGCAGCCACCGAGATCGTGCGCGGGAATTTGGAAACACCATATATTTT.

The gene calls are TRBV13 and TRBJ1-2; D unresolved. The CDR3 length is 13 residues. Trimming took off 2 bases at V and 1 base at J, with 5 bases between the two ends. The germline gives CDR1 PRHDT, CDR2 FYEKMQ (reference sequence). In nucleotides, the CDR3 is TGTGCCAGCAGCTTACGGAGTAACTATGGCTACACCTTC. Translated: CASSLRSNYGYTF.

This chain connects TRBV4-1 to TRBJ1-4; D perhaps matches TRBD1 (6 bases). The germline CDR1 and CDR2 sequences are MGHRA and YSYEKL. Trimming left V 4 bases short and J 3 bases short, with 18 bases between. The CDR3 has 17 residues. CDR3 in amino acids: CASSPLPQGLSNEKLFF. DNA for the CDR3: TGCGCCAGCAGCCCTCTCCCGCAGGGGCTTTCTAATGAAAAACTGTTTTTT.

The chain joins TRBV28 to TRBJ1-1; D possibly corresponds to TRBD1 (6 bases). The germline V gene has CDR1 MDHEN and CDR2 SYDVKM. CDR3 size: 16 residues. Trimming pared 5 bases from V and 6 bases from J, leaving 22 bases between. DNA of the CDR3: TGTGCCAGCAGTCCCGCTCGACAGCGACAGGACCCTGAAGCTTTCTTT. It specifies CASSPARQRQDPEAFF.

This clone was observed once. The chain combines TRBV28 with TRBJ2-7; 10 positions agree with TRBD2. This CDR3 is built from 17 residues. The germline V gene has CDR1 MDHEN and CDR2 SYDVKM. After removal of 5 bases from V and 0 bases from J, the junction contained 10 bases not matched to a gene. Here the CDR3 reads CASSPPPLAGDSYEQYF. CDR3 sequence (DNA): TGTGCCAGCAGTCCCCCCCCTCTAGCGGGGGACTCCTACGAGCAGTACTTC.

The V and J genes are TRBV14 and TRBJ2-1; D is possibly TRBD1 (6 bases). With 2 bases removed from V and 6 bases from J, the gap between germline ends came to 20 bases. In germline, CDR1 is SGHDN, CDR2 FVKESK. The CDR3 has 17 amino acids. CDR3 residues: CASSQQMTGVGSNEQFF. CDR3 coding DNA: TGTGCCAGCAGCCAACAAATGACAGGAGTAGGAAGCAATGAGCAGTTCTTC.

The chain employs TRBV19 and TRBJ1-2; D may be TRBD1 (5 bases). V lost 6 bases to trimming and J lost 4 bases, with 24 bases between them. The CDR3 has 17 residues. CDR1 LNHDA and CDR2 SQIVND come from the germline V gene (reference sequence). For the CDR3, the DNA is TGTGCCAGTAGGAAGATCGACAGAAAGTCACGTCCCTATGGCTACACCTTC. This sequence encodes CASRKIDRKSRPYGYTF.

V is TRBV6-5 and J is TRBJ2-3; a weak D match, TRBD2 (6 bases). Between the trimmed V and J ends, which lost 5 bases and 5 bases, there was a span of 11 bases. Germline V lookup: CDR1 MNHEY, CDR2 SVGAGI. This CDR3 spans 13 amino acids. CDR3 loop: CASSIWEVDTQYF. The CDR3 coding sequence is TGTGCCAGCAGTATTTGGGAGGTAGATACGCAGTATTTT.

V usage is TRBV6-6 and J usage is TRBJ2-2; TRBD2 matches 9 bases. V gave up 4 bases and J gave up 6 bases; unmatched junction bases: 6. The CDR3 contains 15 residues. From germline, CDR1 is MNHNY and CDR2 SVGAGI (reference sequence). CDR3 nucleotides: TGTGCCAGCAGTTCCGGGACTAGCATTTCCGGGGAGCTGTTTTTT. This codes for CASSSGTSISGELFF.

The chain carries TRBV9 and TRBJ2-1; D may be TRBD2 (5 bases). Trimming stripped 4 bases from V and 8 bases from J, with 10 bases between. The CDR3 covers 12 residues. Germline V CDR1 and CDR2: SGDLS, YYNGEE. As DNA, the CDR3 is TGTGCCAGCAGCCCCGACGGGGATGAGCAGTTCTTC. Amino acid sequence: CASSPDGDEQFF.

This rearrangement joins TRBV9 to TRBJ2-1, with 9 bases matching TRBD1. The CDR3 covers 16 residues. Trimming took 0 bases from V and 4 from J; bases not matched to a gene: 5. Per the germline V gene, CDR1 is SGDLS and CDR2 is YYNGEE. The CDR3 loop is CASSVVGQGKYNEQFF. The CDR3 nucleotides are TGTGCCAGCAGCGTAGTTGGACAGGGGAAATACAATGAGCAGTTCTTC.

The CDR3 DNA follows: TGTGCCAGCAGCTTAACACACAGGGTTTGCATGAACACTGAAGCTTTCTTT. This sequence encodes CASSLTHRVCMNTEAFF. This sequence joins TRBV7-2 and TRBJ1-1, with D possibly TRBD1 on 6 matching bases. The CDR3 extends over 17 amino acids. V was trimmed by 2 bases and J by 0 bases, leaving 16 bases between them. Per germline, CDR1 SGHTA and CDR2 FQGNSA. The full variable domain, rest sourced from reference TRBV7-2 and TRBJ1-1, is GAGVSQSPSNKVTEKGKDVELRCDPISGHTALYWYRQSLGQGLEFLIYFQGNSAPDKSGLPSDRFSAERTGGSVSTLTIQRTQQEDSAVYLCASSLTHRVCMNTEAFFGQGTRLTVV.

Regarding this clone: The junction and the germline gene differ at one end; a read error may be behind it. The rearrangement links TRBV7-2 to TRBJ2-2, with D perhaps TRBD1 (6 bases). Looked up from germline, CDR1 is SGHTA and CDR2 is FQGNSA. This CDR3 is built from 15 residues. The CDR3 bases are TGTGCCAGTAGCTTAGTGGTAGGGGGCACCGGGGAGCTGTTTTTT. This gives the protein CASSLVVGGTGELFF.